This T cell receptor (beta chain) was recovered during a study of response to subunit inactivated influenza vaccine. TCRdb fed the RT-PCR reads into MiXCR, producing one record per CDR3 protein. The table lists hundreds of thousands of distinct CDR3 sequences, 7.6% of them singletons, with over 10% in the top ten. Trimming took 1 base from V and 4 from J; bases not matched to a gene: 5. The CDR3 runs to 16 residues. CDR1 is SGHVS, CDR2 FQNEAQ, per germline. This chain uses TRBV7-8 with TRBJ2-2; the match to TRBD1 covers 8 bases. Source: PBMCs from blood, taken approximately 25 months after vaccination. This clonotype was obtained from a man in his fifties or sixties who received an inactivated influenza vaccine. The CDR3 bases are TGTGCCAGCAGCTTAGAATATACAGGGGGCACCGGGGAGCTGTTTTTT. Translated, it gives CASSLEYTGGTGELFF.